The sequence of this T cell receptor (beta chain) was determined in a study of blood T cell repertoires in COVID-19. Overall study context: Whether acute or convalescent, the COVID-19 samples came from the United States, Italy and Spain.

This CDR3 is 14 amino acids long. Germline-derived CDR1 and CDR2 are SEHNR and FQNEAQ (reference sequence). V was cut by 0 bases and J by 5 bases, with 10 bases left in between. With regard to this clone: Other DNA sequences in the same sample also yield this CDR3.

Clones were read by immunoSEQ multiplex PCR, and TCRdb kept only the in-frame ones, dropping some. The table lists 200,000 to 300,000 clones, about 85% of them singletons. J is TRBJ2-5 and V is TRBV7-9; D might be TRBD2 (5 bases). This sequence originates from a man aged 55 to 70 with acute or convalescent COVID-19. Sequences were obtained from peripheral blood. CDR3 sequence (DNA): TGTGCCAGCAGCTTAGCGGGCGGGCCCGAGACCCAGTACTTC. Its translation is CASSLAGGPETQYF.